These 11 T cell receptor beta chains came from one sample sequenced in a study of beta chain features in type 1 diabetes. Study outcomes and limitations: Shortening of TCRB CDR3s, moderate but significant, appeared in all four CD4+ subsets of Type 1 diabetes patients.

No cognate antigen is known for these TCRs. Expressed TCRB transcripts were sequenced, since all the RNA that had been isolated was reverse transcribed. Assay used: immunoSEQ multiplex PCR; TCRdb lists only in-frame clones, some missing. The repertoire holds 240,000 or so clones, with 14% as singletons. The sequencing sample was made of naive CD4+ T cells from blood. Receptor source: a man aged 25 to 45 with type 1 diabetes.

This clone was picked up a small number of times. This sequence joins TRBV6-6 and TRBJ2-4; TRBD1 might be the D (6 bases). Trimming cost V 10 bases and J 5 bases, with 15 bases left between them. Germline V CDR1 and CDR2: MNHNY, SVGAGI (reference sequence). The CDR3 extends over 13 amino acids. CDR3 DNA: TGTGCCATCAAACAGGGTGGTCAAAACATTCAGTACTTC. Its protein product is CAIKQGGQNIQYF.

The V call is TRBV4-1, the J call TRBJ2-2, with D perhaps TRBD1 (6 bases). The CDR3 spans 15 residues. The germline V gene encodes CDR1 MGHRA and CDR2 YSYEKL. The germline V and J ends were trimmed by 3 bases and 7 bases, with 15 bases remaining between them. Here the CDR3 DNA reads TGCGCCAGCAGCCAGGTCAGGGGACCTGTCGGGGAGCTGTTTTTT. This sequence encodes CASSQVRGPVGELFF.

This clone showed up just a few times. The rearrangement links TRBV5-5 to TRBJ1-2, with D perhaps TRBD1 (5 bases). The length of the CDR3 is 15 residues. From germline, CDR1 is SGHKS and CDR2 YYEKEE (reference sequence). V was shortened by 2 bases and J by 7 bases, with 18 bases between the two germline ends. The CDR3 spells CASSLGRALRSGYTF. CDR3 nucleotides: TGTGCCAGCAGCTTAGGCAGGGCCTTACGAAGTGGCTACACCTTC. The full variable domain, its missing parts supplied by reference TRBV5-5 and TRBJ1-2, is DAGVTQSPTHLIKTRGQQVTLRCSPISGHKSVSWYQQVLGQGPQFIFQYYEKEERGRGNFPDRFSARQFPNYSSELNVNALLLGDSALYLCASSLGRALRSGYTFGSGTRLTVV.

The rearrangement joins TRBV14 to TRBJ1-5; D is undetermined. From germline, CDR1 is SGHDN and CDR2 FVKESK. V was pared by 1 base and J by 7 bases, with 8 bases between. The CDR3 length is 13 residues. The CDR3 nucleotides are TGTGCCAGCAGCCAAGGCTGGCTGCAGCCCCAGCATTTT. Amino acid sequence: CASSQGWLQPQHF.

This clone was recorded a few times. V usage is TRBV27 and J usage is TRBJ2-1, with 8 bases aligning to TRBD1. V was clipped by 5 bases and J by 4 bases; unmatched bases: 7. Germline CDR1 reads MNHEY; CDR2 reads SMNVEV (reference sequence). CDR3 length: 15 residues. The CDR3 is CASSPRQGIYNEQFF. In DNA, the CDR3 is TGTGCCAGCAGTCCACGACAGGGGATATACAATGAGCAGTTCTTC.

The chain recombines TRBV4-1 with TRBJ2-4, with 7 bases that match TRBD1. The CDR3 contains 15 residues. The junction had 2 bases not matched to a gene; V was cut back by 0 bases and J by 3 bases. Germline loops: CDR1 MGHRA, CDR2 YSYEKL. CDR3 DNA sequence: TGCGCCAGCAGCCAAGATCGGGACAGCAAAAACATTCAGTACTTC. This sequence encodes CASSQDRDSKNIQYF.

The sample holds a few counts of this clone. Here the CDR3 DNA reads TGTGCCTGCCTTAACAGGATGGGTCGTTCACCCCTCCACTTT. Encoded protein: CACLNRMGRSPLHF. This sequence joins TRBV30 and TRBJ1-6, with D possibly TRBD1 on 5 matching bases. The CDR3 totals 14 residues. Per germline, CDR1 GTSNPN and CDR2 SVGIG (reference sequence). Deletions cut 6 bases from V and 9 bases from J, with 18 bases between.

This clone was counted between two and nine times. The genes are TRBV30 and TRBJ1-2, with a weak D call TRBD1 (5 bases). The CDR3 is 12 residues long. Germline V gives CDR1 GTSNPN, CDR2 SVGIG (reference sequence). Trimming pared 2 bases from V and 6 bases from J, leaving 10 bases between. The CDR3 DNA reads as TGTGCCTGGAGTCGTCAGGGCAATGGCTACACCTTC. Translation: CAWSRQGNGYTF.

This clone was detected only a few times. V gene TRBV28 combines with J gene TRBJ2-2; D perhaps matches TRBD2 (6 bases). The germline gives CDR1 MDHEN, CDR2 SYDVKM. V was trimmed by 5 bases and J by 4 bases, leaving 8 bases between them. The CDR3 runs 13 residues. This CDR3 reads CASSRDSTGELFF. The DNA of the CDR3 is TGTGCCAGCAGTAGGGACTCCACCGGGGAGCTGTTTTTT.

This clone was seen only a few times. The CDR3 nucleotides read TGTGCCTGGAGTATTAGCGGGGGGGGAGATACGCAGTATTTT. This sequence encodes CAWSISGGGDTQYF. V usage is TRBV30 and J usage is TRBJ2-3; 11 bases are a match to TRBD2. The CDR3 sequence is 14 residues long. Germline CDR1 reads GTSNPN; CDR2 reads SVGIG (reference sequence). After removal of 2 bases from V and 5 bases from J, the junction contained 3 bases not matched to a gene.

In this sample, this clone turned up a few times. The rearrangement joins TRBV29-1 to TRBJ1-1; tentatively, D is TRBD1 (6 bases). CDR3 length: 13 residues. Germline CDR1 and CDR2: SQVTM and ANQGSEA. V was trimmed by 7 bases and J by 5 bases, leaving 17 bases between them. The CDR3 sequence is CSAAGQGMTEAFF. DNA of the CDR3: TGCAGCGCTGCCGGGCAGGGGATGACTGAAGCTTTCTTT.